One sample yielded the 28 T cell receptor beta chains listed below, sequenced in a study of T cells after yellow fever vaccination. MiXCR was run by TCRdb on the 5' RACE reads, yielding one entry per CDR3 protein. The repertoire holds more than 300,000 distinct CDR3 sequences, with about 4.5% as singletons. Here the sequenced sample was PBMCs, taken 15 days after the yellow fever booster vaccination. These receptors were taken from a man between 18 and 29 years old who received the YFV17D yellow fever vaccine.

This clonotype was counted many times. This chain uses TRBV7-2 with TRBJ2-3; 10 bases match TRBD2. CDR3 length: 16 amino acids. Per germline, CDR1 SGHTA and CDR2 FQGNSA. V shed 3 bases, J shed 1 base, and the junction held 4 bases outside the gene matches. The CDR3 protein is CASSFRLAGGTDTQYF. In DNA, the CDR3 is TGTGCCAGCAGCTTCCGTCTAGCGGGGGGCACAGATACGCAGTATTTT.

V and J are TRBV18 and TRBJ1-1, with a possible D match to TRBD1 (5 bases). The CDR3 extends over 15 amino acids. Germline CDR1 and CDR2: KGHSH and LQKENI. V was pared by 0 bases and J by 13 bases, with 21 bases between. The CDR3 DNA reads TGTGCCAGCTCACCACCGGCAGGGTCGTACACTGGAGATTTCTTT. Amino acids: CASSPPAGSYTGDFF.

This clonotype showed up many times. The chain links TRBV5-1 to TRBJ2-7; either TRBD1 or TRBD2 may supply D (5 bases each). The V end was cut by 3 bases, the J end by 3 bases, with 19 bases between. The CDR3 is made up of 16 amino acids. Germline V gene lookup returns CDR1 SGHRS and CDR2 YFSETQ. As DNA, the CDR3 is TGCGCCAGCAGCTACCTGGGACGGGTTCAGGACTACGAGCAGTACTTC. The encoded protein is CASSYLGRVQDYEQYF.

This clonotype has only a few counts. The chain recombines TRBV11-2 with TRBJ1-6; D might be TRBD1 (5 bases). Trimming took 5 bases from V and 7 from J, leaving 18 bases between them. The CDR3 spans 16 residues. Germline CDR1 reads SGHAT; CDR2 reads FQNNGV. CDR3 nucleotide sequence: TGTGCCAGCAGCCCCGTTGGGGGGACTGTAAATTCACCCCTCCACTTT. Translation: CASSPVGGTVNSPLHF.

This clonotype was detected ten times or more. The chain carries TRBV6-2 or TRBV6-3 and TRBJ2-7; D gene uncertain. Germline CDR1 and CDR2: MNHEY and SVGEGT. V gave up 5 bases and J gave up 5 bases, with 7 bases separating them. This CDR3 is 11 amino acids long. In nucleotides, the CDR3 is TGTGCCAGCAGTCATTCCAACGAGCAGTACTTC. It translates to CASSHSNEQYF.

This clonotype was detected only a few times. The V call is TRBV21-1, the J call TRBJ2-7. TRBV21-1 is reported as a pseudogene. The CDR3 loop spans 13 amino acids. The CDR3 is CASSPVQCYEQYV. The DNA for the CDR3 is TGTGCCAGCAGCCCCGTACAGTGCTACGAGCAGTACGTC.

Only a few counts were recorded for this clonotype. The chain employs TRBV2 and TRBJ2-3; D is undetermined. In germline, CDR1 is SNHLY, CDR2 FYNNEI. Trimming removed 0 bases at V and 6 bases at J, with 10 bases between. The CDR3 is made up of 14 amino acids. The CDR3 region is CASSEAPIRDTQYF. The CDR3 bases are TGTGCCAGCAGTGAAGCGCCGATCCGGGATACGCAGTATTTT. Drawing the rest from reference TRBV2 and TRBJ2-3, the complete variable domain is EPEVTQTPSHQVTQMGQEVILRCVPISNHLYFYWYRQILGQKVEFLVSFYNNEISEKSEIFDDQFSVERPDGSNFTLKIRSTKLEDSAMYFCASSEAPIRDTQYFGPGTRLTVL.

This clonotype has at least ten counts. One end of the junction is discordant with germline, which a read error may explain. The chain couples TRBV5-4 to TRBJ2-1; 8 bases fit TRBD1. Germline V gene lookup returns CDR1 SGHNT and CDR2 YYREEE (reference sequence). CDR3 length equals 15 residues. Written as DNA, the CDR3 is TGTGCCAGCAGTTTGGACAGGGCTAAATACAATGAGCAGTTCTTC. Its translation is CASSLDRAKYNEQFF.

In this sample, this clonotype turned up many times. V gene TRBV12-3 or TRBV12-4 combines with J gene TRBJ1-6, with a possible D match to TRBD1 (6 bases). The CDR3 runs 16 residues. Trimming removed 5 bases from V and 4 bases from J, with 15 bases in between. The CDR3 sequence is CASSPGGHSYNSPLHF. DNA for the CDR3: TGTGCCAGCAGTCCCGGGGGCCATTCATATAATTCACCCCTCCACTTT.

This clonotype has just a few counts. This chain links TRBV11-2 with TRBJ1-2; D gene uncertain. The CDR3 sequence is 13 residues long. CDR1 and CDR2 (germline): SGHAT, FQNNGV. V gave up 4 bases and J gave up 3 bases, with 9 bases separating them. The CDR3 region has the DNA TGTGCCAGCAGCTCAGATATTGACTATGGCTACACCTTC. Translation: CASSSDIDYGYTF.

This clonotype has a count of ten or more. The chain has TRBV4-3 and TRBJ1-5; D uncertain. CDR1 and CDR2 from the germline V gene are LGHNA and YSLEER. This CDR3 spans 15 amino acids. Trimming took off 0 bases at V and 0 bases at J, with 6 bases between the two ends. In DNA, the CDR3 is TGCGCCAGCAGCCAAGACAGGTTTAGCAATCAGCCCCAGCATTTT. Translation: CASSQDRFSNQPQHF.

This clonotype came up many times. V gene TRBV5-1 combines with J gene TRBJ2-1, with 12 bases matching TRBD2. Germline-derived CDR1 and CDR2 are SGHRS and YFSETQ. The CDR3 contains 16 residues. V shed 0 bases, J shed 8 bases, and the junction held 6 bases outside the gene matches. The CDR3: CASSLDGLAGLDEQFF. CDR3 DNA sequence: TGCGCCAGCAGCTTGGACGGACTAGCGGGGTTGGATGAGCAGTTCTTC. Complete variable domain (other parts from reference TRBV5-1 and TRBJ2-1): KAGVTQTPRYLIKTRGQQVTLSCSPISGHRSVSWYQQTPGQGLQFLFEYFSETQRNKGNFPGRFSGRQFSNSRSEMNVSTLELGDSALYLCASSLDGLAGLDEQFFGPGTRLTVL.

Details on this clonotype: This may be a read error, as it is one base from a much larger clone. The rearrangement joins TRBV12-3 or TRBV12-4 to TRBJ2-3; D ambiguous. The CDR3 spans 14 residues. Trimming took 5 bases from V and 8 from J, leaving 17 bases between them. CDR3: CASSLRASMVTQYF. In nucleotides, the CDR3 is TGTGCCAGCAGTCTCCGGGCCTCGATGGTTACGCAGTATTTT.

This clonotype was detected only a few times. The chain combines TRBV7-9 with TRBJ1-1, with TRBD1 as a possible D gene (5 bases). Germline V gives CDR1 SEHNR, CDR2 FQNEAQ (reference sequence). The CDR3 contains 14 residues. Between the trimmed V and J ends, which lost 5 bases and 0 bases, there was a span of 10 bases. The CDR3 nucleotides read TGTGCCAGCAGCCACCGGGGGATGAACACTGAAGCTTTCTTT. Amino acids: CASSHRGMNTEAFF.

This clonotype was observed many times. This sequence joins TRBV6-2 or TRBV6-3 and TRBJ2-5; D unresolved. V lost 10 bases and J lost 7, with 10 bases in between. The length of the CDR3 is 10 residues. Per the germline V gene, CDR1 is MNHEY and CDR2 is SVGEGT. CDR3 region: CATRRWTQYF. CDR3 bases: TGTGCCACCCGTCGGTGGACCCAGTACTTC.

At least ten counts were recorded for this clonotype. The rearrangement joins TRBV4-1 to TRBJ1-4; D is possibly TRBD1 (6 bases). CDR3 length equals 15 residues. V lost 4 bases and J 8 bases, leaving 17 bases between the germline ends. CDR1 and CDR2 from the germline V gene are MGHRA and YSYEKL. The CDR3 bases are TGCGCCAGCAGCCGAGTAGGGGGGCTGGAAGAAAAACTGTTTTTT. Translation gives CASSRVGGLEEKLFF.

CDR3 in amino acids: CASNPGSTDTQYF. The CDR3 DNA reads TGTGCCAGCAATCCGGGAAGCACAGATACGCAGTATTTT. This sequence joins TRBV6-5 and TRBJ2-3; TRBD2 might be the D (5 bases). CDR1 and CDR2 from the germline V gene are MNHEY and SVGAGI. This CDR3 has 13 amino acids. V shed 7 bases and J shed 0 bases, with 8 bases lying between them.

This clonotype was seen at least ten times. The chain employs TRBV10-3 and TRBJ1-5, with D uncertain. The CDR3 runs 13 residues. Trimming left V 4 bases short and J 6 bases short, with 10 bases between. From germline, CDR1 is ENHRY and CDR2 SYGVKD. The CDR3 DNA reads TGTGCCATCAGTGGAGAAAGTTCTCAGCCCCAGCATTTT. This sequence encodes CAISGESSQPQHF.

There are a few counts of this clonotype. The chain recombines TRBV12-5 with TRBJ2-3; D unresolved. V lost 6 bases and J lost 5, with 6 bases in between. The CDR3 length is 11 residues. The germline V gene encodes CDR1 LGHNT and CDR2 FRNRAP. CDR3 region: CASGPRDTQYF. CDR3 DNA sequence: TGTGCTAGTGGCCCCAGAGATACGCAGTATTTT.

This chain connects TRBV6-1 to TRBJ1-2; the D is unclear. The CDR3 runs 14 residues. The V end was cut by 2 bases, the J end by 5 bases, with 12 bases between. CDR1 MNHNS and CDR2 SASEGT come from the germline V gene. CDR3 sequence (DNA): TGTGCCAGCAGTGAATTAGGACGGACGTATGGCTACACCTTC. This sequence encodes CASSELGRTYGYTF.

This clonotype was counted between two and nine times. V is TRBV5-6 and J is TRBJ1-2, with 10 bases aligning to TRBD1. CDR1 SGHDT and CDR2 YYEEEE come from the germline V gene. The junction had 1 base not matched to a gene; V was cut back by 4 bases and J by 4 bases. The CDR3 is 13 amino acids. For the CDR3, the DNA is TGTGCCAGCAGCGGGGACAGGGGCTATGGCTACACCTTC. Translation: CASSGDRGYGYTF.

This clonotype was detected only a few times. The chain employs TRBV29-1 and TRBJ1-3; TRBD1 aligns across 8 bases. Germline CDR1 reads SQVTM; CDR2 reads ANQGSEA. The CDR3 extends over 15 amino acids. The junction had 2 bases not matched to a gene; V was cut back by 1 base and J by 0 bases. CDR3 loop: CSVEVDRGSGNTIYF. CDR3 DNA sequence: TGCAGCGTTGAAGTCGACAGGGGCTCTGGAAACACCATATATTTT.

This clonotype was counted a few times. V is TRBV9 and J is TRBJ2-7; 7 bases map to TRBD2. Germline V gives CDR1 SGDLS, CDR2 YYNGEE. This CDR3 spans 16 amino acids. V shed 3 bases, J shed 0 bases, and the junction held 9 bases outside the gene matches. The CDR3 here is CASSASQAGSSYEQYF. As DNA, the CDR3 is TGTGCCAGCAGCGCGTCCCAAGCGGGGAGCTCCTACGAGCAGTACTTC. Drawing the rest from reference TRBV9 and TRBJ2-7, the complete variable domain is DSGVTQTPKHLITATGQRVTLRCSPRSGDLSVYWYQQSLDQGLQFLIQYYNGEERAKGNILERFSAQQFPDLHSELNLSSLELGDSALYFCASSASQAGSSYEQYFGPGTRLTVT.

This clonotype appeared a few times. In nucleotides, the CDR3 is TGCGCCAGCAGCGGGGGTAGCGGGGGGACTTCCTACAATGAGCAGTTCTTC. Encoded protein: CASSGGSGGTSYNEQFF. The chain employs TRBV5-1 and TRBJ2-1, with TRBD2 identical over 10 bases. V lost 4 bases, J lost 1 base, and 8 bases stayed unmatched. The CDR3 loop spans 17 amino acids. Germline CDR1 is SGHRS and CDR2 is YFSETQ.

There are many counts of this clonotype. The genes are TRBV7-2 and TRBJ1-1, with D perhaps matching TRBD1 (6 bases). CDR1 SGHTA and CDR2 FQGNSA come from the germline V gene. Trimming pared 1 base from V and 1 base from J, leaving 13 bases between. The CDR3 sequence is 16 residues long. This chain's CDR3 is CASSLGGTPSNTEAFF. The DNA for the CDR3 is TGTGCCAGCAGCTTAGGGGGGACACCCTCGAACACTGAAGCTTTCTTT.

This clonotype was observed a few times. The V call is TRBV11-3, the J call TRBJ2-1; D is perhaps TRBD1 or TRBD2 (5 bases each). The CDR3 loop spans 15 amino acids. Between the trimmed V and J ends, which lost 4 bases and 0 bases, there was a span of 10 bases. The V gene's germline CDR1 is SGHNT and CDR2 YENEEA. The CDR3 coding sequence is TGTGCCAGCAGCTCAGAGGGGAGCTCCTACAATGAGCAGTTCTTC. Translated, it gives CASSSEGSSYNEQFF.

A few counts support this clonotype. This rearrangement joins TRBV27 to TRBJ1-6; unclear D gene. The length of the CDR3 is 14 residues. Germline V lookup: CDR1 MNHEY, CDR2 SMNVEV (reference sequence). The V end lost 3 bases, the J end lost 13 bases, and 16 bases lay between the germline ends. CDR3 amino acids: CASSLTGEILPLHF. In DNA, the CDR3 is TGTGCCAGCAGTTTGACCGGGGAGATCTTGCCCCTCCACTTT.

This CDR3 is CASSLEASGGPGTQYF. Written as DNA, the CDR3 is TGCGCCAGCAGCTTGGAAGCTAGCGGGGGGCCTGGCACGCAGTATTTT. J is TRBJ2-3 and V is TRBV5-1; TRBD2 agrees at 11 bases. Germline values: CDR1 SGHRS, CDR2 YFSETQ. The junction had 9 bases not matched to a gene; V was cut back by 0 bases and J by 9 bases. This CDR3 contains 16 residues.